The next 20 T cell receptor beta chains were all read from a single sample in a study of T-cell reconstitution after alpha-beta-depleted transplantation in children (dated by TCRdb to 2015 to 2016). Libraries were built with PCR. The reads were generated on an Illumina HiSeq 2500. TCR library preparation used molecular barcoding, with unique molecular identifiers applied to normalize quantification of the TCRbeta repertoire. TCRdb reworked the public reads: Q25 trimming with fastp, MiXCR clone assembly, productive beta chains retained. One record per CDR3 amino acid sequence lists the most common genes and DNA. Here the sample has about 610,000 distinct CDR3 sequences; roughly a tenth occur a single time. Around 4% of the sample comes from the top ten. The source was PBMCs from the stem cell graft donor, collected from the stem cell graft. The receptors derive from a human donor who donated a stem cell graft to a child with acute myeloid leukemia.

V usage is TRBV7-3 and J usage is TRBJ2-5; TRBD2 agrees at 12 bases. V shed 5 bases, J shed 3 bases, and the junction held 7 bases outside the gene matches. CDR3 length equals 16 residues. From germline, CDR1 is SGHTA and CDR2 FQGTGA. The CDR3 DNA reads TGTGCCAGCAGCCAGGGGACTAGCGGGTTAAAAGAGACCCAGTACTTC. It yields the protein CASSQGTSGLKETQYF.

This chain joins TRBV6-1 and TRBJ2-7; D may be TRBD2 (6 bases). Germline lookup yields CDR1 MNHNS and CDR2 SASEGT. This CDR3 comprises 15 residues. V was shortened by 6 bases and J by 1 base, with 16 bases between the two germline ends. CDR3 nucleotide sequence: TGTGCCAGCAGCGCCGAGACTAGGAATTCCTACGAGCAGTACTTC. It specifies CASSAETRNSYEQYF.

This clonotype turned up a few times. This chain uses TRBV6-2 or TRBV6-3 with TRBJ2-3; D not certain. V was pared by 10 bases and J by 6 bases, with 23 bases between. Germline lookup yields CDR1 MNHEY and CDR2 SVGEGT. The CDR3 sequence is 15 residues long. The CDR3 coding sequence is TGTGCCACTACCTCGGCAGCTACATCGTGGGATACGCAGTATTTT. Its translation: CATTSAATSWDTQYF.

The rearrangement uses TRBV7-2 and TRBJ2-7; 7 nucleotides match TRBD1. The CDR3 contains 12 residues. CDR1 is SGHTA, CDR2 FQGNSA, per germline. The J segment lost 12 bases and the V segment lost 3 bases, leaving 8 bases of the junction unmatched. The CDR3 protein is CASSLTGIGGYF. DNA of the CDR3: TGTGCCAGCAGCTTGACAGGGATAGGTGGGTACTTC.

At least ten counts were recorded for this clonotype. The chain is built from TRBV15 and TRBJ2-2, with a possible D match to TRBD2 (6 bases). V lost 0 bases, J lost 0 bases, and 8 bases lay in between. Germline values: CDR1 LNHNV, CDR2 YYDKDF (reference sequence). The CDR3 has 16 amino acids. CDR3 sequence reads: CATSRDGTPNTGELFF. The CDR3 bases are TGTGCCACCAGCAGAGACGGGACTCCGAACACCGGGGAGCTGTTTTTT.

Ten or more counts support this clonotype. This chain uses TRBV5-6 with TRBJ2-3; 7 bases align to TRBD2. Per germline, CDR1 SGHDT and CDR2 YYEEEE. This CDR3 contains 15 residues. With V trimmed by 5 bases and J by 0 bases, 6 bases remained unmatched. CDR3 residues: CASSFISGSTDTQYF. CDR3 DNA sequence: TGTGCCAGCAGTTTTATTAGCGGGAGCACAGATACGCAGTATTTT. The entire variable domain, with the rest obtained from reference TRBV5-6 and TRBJ2-3, is as follows: DAGVTQSPTHLIKTRGQQVTLRCSPKSGHDTVSWYQQALGQGPQFIFQYYEEEERQRGNFPDRFSGHQFPNYSSELNVNALLLGDSALYLCASSFISGSTDTQYFGPGTRLTVL.

This clonotype was recorded many times. This rearrangement joins TRBV28 to TRBJ1-5, with D uncertain. V was pared by 9 bases and J by 7 bases, with 19 bases between. CDR3 size: 14 residues. Germline V lookup: CDR1 MDHEN, CDR2 SYDVKM. As DNA, the CDR3 is TGTGCCAGTTACTCCCGGGCCACGGGACAGCCCCAGCATTTT. Amino acid sequence: CASYSRATGQPQHF.

The rearrangement uses TRBV4-3 and TRBJ2-3, with D perhaps matching TRBD1 (6 bases). CDR3 length: 16 residues. The V end lost 4 bases, the J end lost 2 bases, and 16 bases lay between the germline ends. Germline-derived CDR1 and CDR2 are LGHNA and YSLEER. CDR3: CASSRPGLGATDTQYF. The CDR3 bases are TGCGCCAGCAGCCGCCCCGGACTGGGGGCCACAGATACGCAGTATTTT.

This clonotype has just a few counts. V usage is TRBV20-1 and J usage is TRBJ2-1; 8 bases match TRBD2. Germline trimming cut 1 base from V and 1 base from J; bases unmatched to any gene: 9. The CDR3 spans 17 residues. Germline V lookup: CDR1 DFQATT, CDR2 SNEGSKA (reference sequence). CDR3 protein: CSARGLLAGFSYNEQFF. The CDR3 DNA sequence: TGCAGTGCTAGAGGGTTGCTAGCGGGCTTTTCCTACAATGAGCAGTTCTTC.

This chain joins TRBV14 and TRBJ2-5, with D perhaps TRBD2 (7 bases). The V gene lost 3 bases and the J gene lost 1 base, with 12 bases spanning the gap. CDR3 length: 15 residues. CDR1 and CDR2 (germline): SGHDN, FVKESK. This CDR3 reads CASSHLAGAQETQYF. CDR3 DNA: TGTGCCAGCAGCCACCTCGCGGGGGCCCAAGAGACCCAGTACTTC.

This clonotype was found a few times. V gene TRBV5-4 combines with J gene TRBJ2-7, with no clear D. The CDR3 length is 14 residues. Germline CDR1 SGHNT, CDR2 YYREEE (reference sequence). The V and J ends lost 0 bases and 0 bases respectively, with 7 bases between them. The CDR3 DNA reads TGTGCCAGCAGCTTGGAAATCAGCTCCTACGAGCAGTACTTC. Amino acids: CASSLEISSYEQYF.

CDR3 in amino acids: CASSPRQPWEQYF. CDR3 sequence (DNA): TGTGCCAGCTCACCAAGACAGCCTTGGGAGCAGTACTTC. The V and J genes are TRBV18 and TRBJ2-7; perhaps TRBD1 as D (5 bases). This CDR3 is built from 13 residues. Germline CDR1 is KGHSH and CDR2 is LQKENI. The ends were cut back, 2 bases at V and 7 bases at J, with 12 bases in the middle.

Notes on this clonotype: One base away lies a much larger clone, so this may be a sequencing read error. The rearrangement uses TRBV4-2 and TRBJ2-1, with D perhaps matching TRBD1 or TRBD2 (5 bases each). The germline V and J ends were trimmed by 4 bases and 4 bases, with 14 bases remaining between them. Germline V CDR1 and CDR2: LGHNA, YNFKEQ. This CDR3 has 15 residues. The CDR3 is CASSLRGLGYNEQFF. DNA for the CDR3: TGTGCCAGCAGCCTTCGGGGCCTCGGGTACAATGAGCAGTTCTTC.

In its sample, this clonotype was seen once. The chain couples TRBV23-1 to TRBJ1-5; D unclear. Being an ORF, TRBV23-1 has a function that is uncertain. The CDR3 is 17 residues long. V was clipped by 5 bases and J by 3 bases, with 20 bases between them. The CDR3 bases are TGCGCCAGCAGTGATACTCGGCGGCAGAAATTCAATCAGCCCCAGCATTTT. Translated: CASSDTRRQKFNQPQHF.

This clonotype was seen a few times. The gene calls are TRBV20-1 and TRBJ1-1, with D perhaps TRBD1 (6 bases). V gave up 3 bases and J gave up 11 bases, with 19 bases separating them. The CDR3 contains 13 residues. The germline CDR1 and CDR2 sequences are DFQATT and SNEGSKA (reference sequence). The CDR3, as DNA: TGCAGTGCTAGCCCCGCAGGGGCCGGCGAGGCTTTCTTT. Its translation: CSASPAGAGEAFF.

Many counts were recorded for this clonotype. CDR3 protein: CASSLGRGMGNQPQHF. As DNA, the CDR3 is TGTGCCAGCAGCTTAGGTAGGGGGATGGGCAATCAGCCCCAGCATTTT. The chain couples TRBV7-2 to TRBJ1-5; D is perhaps TRBD1 (6 bases). This CDR3 has 16 residues. V lost 1 base and J 2 bases, leaving 12 bases between the germline ends. Germline V lookup: CDR1 SGHTA, CDR2 FQGNSA.

The rearrangement links TRBV15 to TRBJ2-7, with 10 bases matching TRBD1. V shed 1 base, J shed 3 bases, and the junction held 9 bases outside the gene matches. CDR1 LNHNV and CDR2 YYDKDF come from the germline V gene (reference sequence). This CDR3 is 17 amino acids long. CDR3 in DNA: TGTGCCACCAGCAGAGCACCGGGACAGGGGACAGGCTACGAGCAGTACTTC. It yields the protein CATSRAPGQGTGYEQYF.

Only a few counts were recorded for this clonotype. The chain is built from TRBV6-2 or TRBV6-3 and TRBJ1-5; no reliable D call. The V and J ends lost 10 bases and 3 bases respectively, with 10 bases between them. Germline CDR1 is MNHEY and CDR2 is SVGEGT. CDR3 length: 12 residues. The DNA for the CDR3 is TGTGCCACCCTAGACCCCAATCAGCCCCAGCATTTT. This encodes CATLDPNQPQHF.

This chain connects TRBV6-1 to TRBJ2-3; D is ambiguous. V was trimmed by 6 bases and J by 2 bases, leaving 15 bases between them. Germline values: CDR1 MNHNS, CDR2 SASEGT. The CDR3 length is 15 residues. The CDR3 reads CASRTTSSFTDTQYF. In DNA, the CDR3 is TGTGCCAGCAGGACGACTTCATCTTTCACAGATACGCAGTATTTT.

As DNA, the CDR3 is TGTGCCAGCAGCCAAGAACCTGTTGGCGTAGCCAAAAACATTCAGTACTTC. The encoded protein is CASSQEPVGVAKNIQYF. The J gene is TRBJ2-4, the V gene TRBV3-1; D call uncertain. V was trimmed by 0 bases and J by 0 bases, leaving 12 bases between them. This CDR3 comprises 17 residues. The germline V gene encodes CDR1 LGHDT and CDR2 YNNKEL (reference sequence). The full variable domain, with the rest looked up from reference TRBV3-1 and TRBJ2-4, is DTAVSQTPKYLVTQMGNDKSIKCEQNLGHDTMYWYKQDSKKFLKIMFSYNNKELIINETVPNRFSPKSPDKAHLNLHINSLELGDSAVYFCASSQEPVGVAKNIQYFGAGTRLSVL.